This T cell receptor (beta chain) was sequenced for a study of sequential checkpoint blockade in melanoma. Germline V gene lookup returns CDR1 LNHDA and CDR2 SQIVND (reference sequence). The length of the CDR3 is 16 residues. The trim removed 7 bases at V and 0 bases at J, leaving 9 bases unmatched. As to treatment: randomized to nivolumab then ipilimumab (arm A) or the reverse (arm B). Produced via immunoSEQ multiplex PCR; TCRdb's table is partial and in-frame only. The sample consists of about a thousand clones, approximately 20% of them appearing once. Sequenced here: tumor tissue (inferred from file names), sampled from a patient given nivolumab and ipilimumab in sequence. The chain combines TRBV19 with TRBJ1-5; 7 positions match TRBD1. The sequence derives from a human donor with melanoma. The CDR3 loop reads CASTPEGGYSNQPQHF. The CDR3 nucleotides are TGTGCCAGTACACCGGAAGGGGGCTATAGCAATCAGCCCCAGCATTTT.